This T cell receptor beta chain was observed in a study of vaccination effects on CD4 cells after COVID-19. Study as a whole: Sampling of a couple of convalescent patients took place 16 days and one week prior to vaccination.

Here immunoSEQ multiplex PCR was the method, and the copy in TCRdb shows in-frame clones only, minus some. The table has about 64,000 clones, under 85% seen once. CD4+ T cell isolation took place after about nine days of culture. Infection dated between March and December 2020, before the Alpha, Beta and Delta variants reached the United States. Half the medium was replaced with IL-2 medium on days 3 and 7. Findings and caveats of the study: Convalescents showed post-vaccine spike-reactive clones that were mainly new vaccine-induced clones.

This clone has only one observation. The antigen remains unidentified. Germline-derived CDR1 and CDR2 are SGHTS and YDEGEE. The CDR3 contains 17 residues. The junction had 18 bases not matched to a gene; V was cut back by 3 bases and J by 6 bases. This clonotype was sampled from a human donor who had a prior SARS-CoV-2 infection. The chain links TRBV5-8 to TRBJ2-7; 7 bases are shared with TRBD2. This sample comprised CD4+ T cells from PBMCs cultured without peptide, obtained before COVID-19 vaccination. CDR3 protein: CASSWYHLSGILIEQYF. CDR3 DNA: TGTGCCAGCAGCTGGTATCATCTGAGCGGGATCCTGATCGAGCAGTACTTC.